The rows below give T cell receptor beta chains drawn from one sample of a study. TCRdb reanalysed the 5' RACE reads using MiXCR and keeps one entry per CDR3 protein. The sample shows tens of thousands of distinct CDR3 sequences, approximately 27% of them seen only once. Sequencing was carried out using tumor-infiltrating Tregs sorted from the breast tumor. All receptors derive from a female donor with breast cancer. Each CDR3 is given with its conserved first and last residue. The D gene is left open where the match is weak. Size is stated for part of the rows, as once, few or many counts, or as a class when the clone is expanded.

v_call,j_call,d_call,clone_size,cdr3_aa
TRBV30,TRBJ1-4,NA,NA,CAWSHRAREKLFF
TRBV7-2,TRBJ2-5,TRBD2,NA,CASRRGGAGEWETQYF
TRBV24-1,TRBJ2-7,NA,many,CATSAGYEQYF
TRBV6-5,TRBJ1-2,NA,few,CASRPLRRLAYGYTF
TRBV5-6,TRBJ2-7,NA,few,CASSRGPLAYEQYF
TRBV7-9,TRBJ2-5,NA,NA,CASTVPGADETQYF
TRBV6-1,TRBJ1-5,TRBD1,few,CASSEGGQRYQPQHF
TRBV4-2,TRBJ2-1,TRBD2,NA,CASSLGTSGIYNEQFF
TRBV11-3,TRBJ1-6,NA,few,CASSLTGYGSPPHF
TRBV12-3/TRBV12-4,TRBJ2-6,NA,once,CASSSVSPGANVLTF
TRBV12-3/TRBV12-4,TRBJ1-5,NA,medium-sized,CASSFGGNQPQHF
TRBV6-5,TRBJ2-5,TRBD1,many,CASSIRTGLETQYF
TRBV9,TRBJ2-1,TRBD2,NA,CASSTPAGGNHGNEQFF
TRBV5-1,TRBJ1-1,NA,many,CASSLGSSNTEAFF
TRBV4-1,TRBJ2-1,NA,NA,CASSQVDLITYNEQFF
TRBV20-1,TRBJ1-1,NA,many,CSARDYRRLTGSGTEAFF
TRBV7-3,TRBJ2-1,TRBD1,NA,CTSSLGQVPNEQFF
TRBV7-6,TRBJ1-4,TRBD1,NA,CASSLLGTEEKLFF
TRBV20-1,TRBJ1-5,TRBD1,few,CSAKRTGSNQPQHF
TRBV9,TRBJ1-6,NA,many,CASSVGQQRSYNSPLHF
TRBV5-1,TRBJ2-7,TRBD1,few,CASSSSQGASYEQYF
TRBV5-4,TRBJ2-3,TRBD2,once,CASSLLASAGGSTDTQYF
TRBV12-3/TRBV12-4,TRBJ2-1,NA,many,CAKESSYNEQFF
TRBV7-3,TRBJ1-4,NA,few,CASSLILGEELFF
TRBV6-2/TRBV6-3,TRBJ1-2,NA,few,CASSYSPGVGYTF
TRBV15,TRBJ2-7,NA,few,CATSRDWYSYEQYF
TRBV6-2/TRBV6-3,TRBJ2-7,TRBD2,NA,CASSYGTSSYEQYF
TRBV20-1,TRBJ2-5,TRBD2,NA,CGTTGLAGGETQYF
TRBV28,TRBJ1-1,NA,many,CASSRLSGSEAFF
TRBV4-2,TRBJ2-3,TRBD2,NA,CASRSTSGRKDTQYF
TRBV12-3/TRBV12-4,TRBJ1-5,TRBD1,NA,CASRILPGGAQQPQHF
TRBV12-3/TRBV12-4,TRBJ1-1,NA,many,CASRPQVFNTEAFF
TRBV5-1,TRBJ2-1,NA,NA,CASSLLSGRNEQFF
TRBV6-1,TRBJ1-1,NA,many,CASSPQANTEAFF
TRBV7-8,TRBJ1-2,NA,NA,CASSLGSGLDGYTF
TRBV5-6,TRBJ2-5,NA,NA,CASSLGRRQETQYF
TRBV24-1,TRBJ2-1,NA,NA,CAASVAGPSYNEQFF
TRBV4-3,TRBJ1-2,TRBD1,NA,CASSQGTRGNNYGYTF
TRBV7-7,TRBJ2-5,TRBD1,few,CASSFSGTGTETQYF
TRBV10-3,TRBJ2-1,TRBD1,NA,CAISEGWGRGFSSYNEQFF
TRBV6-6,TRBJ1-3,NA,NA,CASSYSVQALSSGNTIYF
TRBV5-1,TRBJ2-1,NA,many,CASSLAGNEQFF
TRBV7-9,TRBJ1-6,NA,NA,CASSALEGSPLHF
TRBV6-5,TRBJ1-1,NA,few,CASSYNGQNTEAFF
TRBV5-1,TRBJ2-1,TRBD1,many,CASSLMGQGPLSEQFF
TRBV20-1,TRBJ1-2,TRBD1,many,CSAPGQIYGYTF
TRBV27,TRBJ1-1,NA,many,CASSPQSSQGYTEAFF
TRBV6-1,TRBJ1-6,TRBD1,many,CASSESGGIHSPLHF
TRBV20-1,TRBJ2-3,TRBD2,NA,CGAPTSGGKDAQYF
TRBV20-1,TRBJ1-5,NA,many,CSAINNVQPQHF
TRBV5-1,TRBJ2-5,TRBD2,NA,CASSQAGQETRYF
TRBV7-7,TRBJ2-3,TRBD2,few,CASSSSSGGAQYF
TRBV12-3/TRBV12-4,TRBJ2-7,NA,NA,CASSLSVSHEQYF
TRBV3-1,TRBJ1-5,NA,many,CASSPNTQGQPQHF